These 17 T cell receptor beta chains came from one sample sequenced in a study of blood T cell repertoires in COVID-19 (TCRdb year 2020). Library preparation used the immunoSEQ multiplex PCR assay. TCRdb provides this immuneACCESS table in a form limited to in-frame rearrangements. Some clones are lacking; in checked studies, under half of them reflect an unresolved V gene, and why the rest are absent is not known. This sample has about 350,000 clones in its table, and about 88% of those were observed once. Approximately 1% of the sample lies in the top ten. The sequenced sample consisted of PBMCs or T cells enriched from blood (not recorded which). The receptors shown here come from a woman in her 30s who had been exposed to COVID-19.

The chain combines TRBV28 with TRBJ2-3; 8 bases are a match to TRBD2. CDR3 length equals 16 residues. The V gene's germline CDR1 is MDHEN and CDR2 SYDVKM. Trimming at V came to 6 bases and at J to 4 bases, leaving 12 bases not matched to a gene. Written as DNA, the CDR3 is TGTGCCAGCAGGGATCCGGGACTAGTCATTCCAGATACGCAGTATTTT. Translated: CASRDPGLVIPDTQYF.

V is TRBV19 and J is TRBJ2-1; tentatively, D is TRBD2 (6 bases). This CDR3 region has 14 residues. Germline CDR1 reads LNHDA; CDR2 reads SQIVND (reference sequence). Trimming left V 7 bases short and J 8 bases short, with 18 bases between. In DNA form, the CDR3 reads TGTGCCAGTACTGAACTAGCCGGTCTCGATGAGCAGTTCTTC. It is translated as CASTELAGLDEQFF.

J is TRBJ2-3 and V is TRBV6-5; 14 bases are shared with TRBD2. Trimming cost V 3 bases and J 8 bases; bases outside gene matches: 7. The CDR3 covers 16 residues. Per germline, CDR1 MNHEY and CDR2 SVGAGI. DNA of the CDR3: TGTGCCAGCAGTTATCTGGGACTAGCGGGAGCGGGTACGCAGTATTTT. Residues: CASSYLGLAGAGTQYF.

CDR3 bases: TGTGCCAGCAGAGGCAGGGGCAACGAGCAGTACTTC. Amino acids: CASRGRGNEQYF. The chain joins TRBV11-2 to TRBJ2-7; the D gene is possibly TRBD1 (6 bases). This CDR3 region has 12 residues. Germline V gene lookup returns CDR1 SGHAT and CDR2 FQNNGV. With 6 bases removed from V and 5 bases from J, the gap between germline ends came to 11 bases.

The rearrangement joins TRBV6-4 to TRBJ1-5; 9 nucleotides match TRBD1. The V and J ends lost 6 bases and 5 bases, in that order; junction bases with no gene match: 2. The CDR3 covers 13 residues. Germline V gene lookup returns CDR1 MRHNA and CDR2 SNTAGT. CDR3: CASSRQGDQPQHF. As DNA, the CDR3 is TGTGCCAGCAGCAGACAGGGGGATCAGCCCCAGCATTTT.

The chain is built from TRBV7-9 and TRBJ1-2; D is uncertain. V was clipped by 6 bases and J by 4 bases, with 21 bases between them. From germline, CDR1 is SEHNR and CDR2 FQNEAQ (reference sequence). The CDR3 has 16 residues. CDR3 sequence (DNA): TGTGCCAGCAGTCATCGCCCCGGCAGGAACCTCTATGGCTACACCTTC. Its translation: CASSHRPGRNLYGYTF.

The chain has TRBV3-1 (or the pseudogene TRBV3-2) and TRBJ1-6, with TRBD1 matching 9 bases. This CDR3 has 15 residues. After removal of 4 bases from V and 8 bases from J, the junction contained 6 bases not matched to a gene. CDR1 is LGHDT, CDR2 YNNKEL, per germline (reference sequence). The CDR3 DNA sequence: TGTGCCAGCAGCCCAACAGGGGGCATGGATTCACCCCTCCACTTT. This translates into CASSPTGGMDSPLHF.

As for this clone: A read error may account for a junction end that differs from germline. The chain employs TRBV6-6 and TRBJ1-5; D is possibly TRBD1 (5 bases). Germline V gives CDR1 MNHNY, CDR2 SVGAGI (reference sequence). The CDR3 has 16 amino acids. The CDR3 DNA sequence: TGTGCCAGCAGTTCCGCTGACAGAGATAGCAATCGGCCCCAGCATTTT. Translating it yields CASSSADRDSNRPQHF.

The V gene is TRBV10-3, the J gene TRBJ1-1; a possible D gene is TRBD1 (5 bases). The V gene lost 6 bases and the J gene lost 0 bases, with 11 bases spanning the gap. CDR3 length equals 14 residues. CDR1 and CDR2 (germline): ENHRY, SYGVKD. The DNA of the CDR3 is TGTGCCATCAGCCCCGGGGGGATGAACACTGAAGCTTTCTTT. Protein product: CAISPGGMNTEAFF.

The rearrangement joins TRBV11-3 to TRBJ2-7; 8 nucleotides align to TRBD2. J was trimmed by 4 bases and V by 7 bases; bases with no gene match: 12. The CDR3 is 15 amino acids. The germline CDR1 and CDR2 sequences are SGHNT and YENEEA. The CDR3 DNA sequence: TGTGCCAGCACCCTAGGGAGCGGGAGTTGGTACGAGCAGTACTTC. It yields the protein CASTLGSGSWYEQYF.

The chain recombines TRBV25-1 with TRBJ1-5, with D possibly being TRBD1 (5 bases). Germline V gene sequence: CDR1 MGHDK, CDR2 SYGVNS. The V gene lost 3 bases and the J gene lost 1 base, with 16 bases spanning the gap. CDR3 length equals 17 residues. This CDR3 reads CASSEGSAGGSNQPQHF. CDR3 DNA sequence: TGTGCCAGCAGTGAGGGTTCGGCGGGGGGAAGCAATCAGCCCCAGCATTTT.

The chain has TRBV6-5 and TRBJ1-2, with D unclear. Germline V gene sequence: CDR1 MNHEY, CDR2 SVGAGI. The CDR3 covers 15 residues. V was cut by 0 bases and J by 5 bases, with 13 bases left in between. As DNA, the CDR3 is TGTGCCAGCAGTTACTCGAGGAGGGCTTTTTATGGCTACACCTTC. Translation gives CASSYSRRAFYGYTF.

V and J are TRBV11-3 and TRBJ2-1, with D possibly TRBD2 on 6 matching bases. The germline CDR1 and CDR2 sequences are SGHNT and YENEEA. The CDR3 totals 14 residues. The V and J ends lost 5 bases and 8 bases respectively, with 16 bases between them. As DNA, the CDR3 is TGTGCCAGCAGCCCCCGACTAGTGGAAGATGAGCAGTTCTTC. It codes for CASSPRLVEDEQFF.

The chain has TRBV19 and TRBJ2-3; 7 positions agree with TRBD2. Germline V gene sequence: CDR1 LNHDA, CDR2 SQIVND (reference sequence). J gave up 2 bases and V 3 bases, and 11 bases lay outside the gene matches. The CDR3 is 17 amino acids. The CDR3: CASSIPRGGRTTDTQYF. As DNA, the CDR3 is TGTGCCAGTAGTATTCCCAGAGGCGGGAGAACCACAGATACGCAGTATTTT.

The CDR3 sequence: CASTRTVSTDTQYF. In DNA form, the CDR3 reads TGTGCCAGCACCCGGACAGTTAGCACAGATACGCAGTATTTT. J is TRBJ2-3 and V is TRBV11-2, with D maybe TRBD1 (6 bases). The CDR3 length is 14 residues. V lost 7 bases, J lost 0 bases, and 11 bases lay in between. Germline V gene lookup returns CDR1 SGHAT and CDR2 FQNNGV.

A few counts support this clone. This chain links TRBV28 with TRBJ2-2, with D perhaps TRBD1 (5 bases). The CDR3 covers 17 residues. Trimming pared 2 bases from V and 7 bases from J, leaving 20 bases between. Germline V gives CDR1 MDHEN, CDR2 SYDVKM. CDR3 amino acids: CASSLNGPGIGVGELFF. For the CDR3, the DNA is TGTGCCAGCAGTTTAAACGGTCCAGGGATCGGTGTCGGGGAGCTGTTTTTT.

The CDR3 sequence: CATSDPSSGANVLTF. The CDR3 nucleotides read TGTGCCACCAGTGACCCGAGCTCTGGGGCCAACGTCCTGACTTTC. The rearrangement links TRBV24-1 to TRBJ2-6; D gene unclear. V was shortened by 4 bases and J by 0 bases, with 6 bases between the two germline ends. CDR1 is KGHDR and CDR2 is SFDVKD in the germline V gene. This CDR3 is built from 15 residues.